This TCR beta chain derives from a study of Ad26.COV2.S vaccination and SARS-CoV-2 variants. V lost 4 bases and J lost 3, with 22 bases in between. This CDR3 has 17 residues. Germline V CDR1 and CDR2: MNHNS, SASEGT. Clones were read by immunoSEQ multiplex PCR, and TCRdb kept only the in-frame ones, dropping some. The sample contains some 520,000 clones, around 85% of which appear only once. Treatment noted: over 15 received Ad26.COV2.S at low or high dose, single or two shots; 5 received placebo; per-sample allocation not given. On day 63 after the first injection, vaccine and placebo recipients gave samples.

Sample: peripheral blood, taken in a trial of Ad26.COV2.S vaccine versus placebo. The chain carries TRBV6-1 and TRBJ2-7; a possible D gene is TRBD1 (6 bases). The source is a person aged 18-60 years who received the Ad26.COV2.S COVID-19 vaccine or a placebo. The CDR3 DNA follows: TGTGCCAGCAGTGTGAGGTGGGGACAAAGCCTATTCTACGAGCAGTACTTC. It codes for CASSVRWGQSLFYEQYF.